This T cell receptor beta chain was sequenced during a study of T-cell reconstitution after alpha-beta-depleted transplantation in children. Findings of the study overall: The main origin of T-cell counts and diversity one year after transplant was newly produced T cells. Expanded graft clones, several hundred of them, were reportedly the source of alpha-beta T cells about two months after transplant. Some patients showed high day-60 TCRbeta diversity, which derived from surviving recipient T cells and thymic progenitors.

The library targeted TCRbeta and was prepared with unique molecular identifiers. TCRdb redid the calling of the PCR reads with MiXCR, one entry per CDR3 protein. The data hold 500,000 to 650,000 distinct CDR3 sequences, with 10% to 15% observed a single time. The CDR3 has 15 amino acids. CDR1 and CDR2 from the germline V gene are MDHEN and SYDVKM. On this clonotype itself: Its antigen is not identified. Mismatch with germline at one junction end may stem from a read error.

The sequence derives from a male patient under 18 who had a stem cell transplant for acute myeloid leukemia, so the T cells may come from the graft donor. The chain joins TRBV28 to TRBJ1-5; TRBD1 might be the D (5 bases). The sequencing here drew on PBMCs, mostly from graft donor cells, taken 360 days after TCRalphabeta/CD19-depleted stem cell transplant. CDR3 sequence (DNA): TGTGCCAGCGGTTTTCGCCAGGGATTGGATCAGCCCCAGCATTTT. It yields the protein CASGFRQGLDQPQHF.